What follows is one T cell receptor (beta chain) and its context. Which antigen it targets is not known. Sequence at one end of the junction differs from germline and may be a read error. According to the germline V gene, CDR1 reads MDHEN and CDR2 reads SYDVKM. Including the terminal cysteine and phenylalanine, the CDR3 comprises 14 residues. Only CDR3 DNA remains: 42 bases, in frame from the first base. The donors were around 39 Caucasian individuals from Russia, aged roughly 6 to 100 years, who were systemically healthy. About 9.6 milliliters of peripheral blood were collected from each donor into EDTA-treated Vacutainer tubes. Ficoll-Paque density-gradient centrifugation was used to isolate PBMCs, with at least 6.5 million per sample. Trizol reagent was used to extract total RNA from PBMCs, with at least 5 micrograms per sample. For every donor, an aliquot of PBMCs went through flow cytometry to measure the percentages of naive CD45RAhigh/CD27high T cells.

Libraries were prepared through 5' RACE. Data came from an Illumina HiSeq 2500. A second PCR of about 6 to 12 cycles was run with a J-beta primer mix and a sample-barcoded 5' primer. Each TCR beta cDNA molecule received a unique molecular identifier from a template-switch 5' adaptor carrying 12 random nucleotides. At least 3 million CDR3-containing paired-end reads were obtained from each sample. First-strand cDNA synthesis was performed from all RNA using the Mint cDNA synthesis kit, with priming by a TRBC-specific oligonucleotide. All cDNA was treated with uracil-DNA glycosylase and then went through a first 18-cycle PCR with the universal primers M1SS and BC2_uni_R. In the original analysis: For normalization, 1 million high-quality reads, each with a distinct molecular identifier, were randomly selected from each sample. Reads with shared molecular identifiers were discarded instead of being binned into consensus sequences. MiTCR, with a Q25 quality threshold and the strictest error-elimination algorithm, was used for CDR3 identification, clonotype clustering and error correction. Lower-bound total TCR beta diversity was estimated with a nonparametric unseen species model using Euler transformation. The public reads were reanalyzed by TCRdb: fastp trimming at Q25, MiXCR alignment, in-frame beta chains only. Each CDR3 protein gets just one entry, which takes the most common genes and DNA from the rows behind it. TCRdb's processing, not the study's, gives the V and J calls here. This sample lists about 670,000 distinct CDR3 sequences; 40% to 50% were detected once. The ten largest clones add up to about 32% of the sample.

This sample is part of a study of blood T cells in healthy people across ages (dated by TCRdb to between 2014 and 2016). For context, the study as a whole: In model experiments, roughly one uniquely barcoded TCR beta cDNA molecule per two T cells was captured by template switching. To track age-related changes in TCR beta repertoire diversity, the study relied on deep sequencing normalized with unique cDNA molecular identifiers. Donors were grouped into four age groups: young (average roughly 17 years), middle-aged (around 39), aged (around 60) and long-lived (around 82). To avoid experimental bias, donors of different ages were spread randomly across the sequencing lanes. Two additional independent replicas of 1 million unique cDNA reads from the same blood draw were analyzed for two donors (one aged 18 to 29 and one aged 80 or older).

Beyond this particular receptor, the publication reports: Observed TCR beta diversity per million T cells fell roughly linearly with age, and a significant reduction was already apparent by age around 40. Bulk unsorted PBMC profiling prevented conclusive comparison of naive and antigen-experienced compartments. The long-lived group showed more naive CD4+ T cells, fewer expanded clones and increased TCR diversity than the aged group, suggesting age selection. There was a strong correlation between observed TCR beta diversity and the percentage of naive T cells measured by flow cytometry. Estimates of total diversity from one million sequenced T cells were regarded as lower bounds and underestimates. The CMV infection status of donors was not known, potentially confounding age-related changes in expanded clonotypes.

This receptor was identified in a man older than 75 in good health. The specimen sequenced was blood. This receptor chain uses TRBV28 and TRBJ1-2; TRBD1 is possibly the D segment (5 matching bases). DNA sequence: TGTGCCAGTCGCCCGGGACCGAAAAACTATGGCCACACCTTC. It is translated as CASRPGPKNYGHTF.